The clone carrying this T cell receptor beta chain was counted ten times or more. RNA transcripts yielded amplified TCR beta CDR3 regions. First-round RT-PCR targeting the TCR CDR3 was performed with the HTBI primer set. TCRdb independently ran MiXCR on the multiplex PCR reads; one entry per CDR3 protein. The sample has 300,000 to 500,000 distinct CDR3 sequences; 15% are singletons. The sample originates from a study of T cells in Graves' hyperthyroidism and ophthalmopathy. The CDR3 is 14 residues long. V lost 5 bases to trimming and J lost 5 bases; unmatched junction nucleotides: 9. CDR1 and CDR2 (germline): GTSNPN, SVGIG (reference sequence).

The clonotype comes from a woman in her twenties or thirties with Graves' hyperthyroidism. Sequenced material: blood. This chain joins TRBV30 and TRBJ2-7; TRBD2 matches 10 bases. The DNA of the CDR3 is TGTGCCTGGGGCCCGGGACTAGCGAGCGACGAGCAGTACTTC. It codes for CAWGPGLASDEQYF.